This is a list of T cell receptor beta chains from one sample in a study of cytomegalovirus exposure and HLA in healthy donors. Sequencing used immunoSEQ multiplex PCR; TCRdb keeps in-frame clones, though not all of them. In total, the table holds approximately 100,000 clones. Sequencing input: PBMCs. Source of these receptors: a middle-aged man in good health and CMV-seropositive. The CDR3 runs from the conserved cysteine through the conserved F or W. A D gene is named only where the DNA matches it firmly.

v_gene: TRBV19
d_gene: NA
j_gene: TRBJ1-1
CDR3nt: TGTGCCAGTAGTCAGGACAGGAACACTGAAGCTTTCTTT
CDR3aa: CASSQDRNTEAFF

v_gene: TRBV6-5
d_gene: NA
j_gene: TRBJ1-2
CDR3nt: TGTGCCAGCAGTCCCTCCTCCAGAGGAGGGGGCTACACCTTC
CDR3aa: CASSPSSRGGGYTF

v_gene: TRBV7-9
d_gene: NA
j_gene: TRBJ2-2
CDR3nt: TGTGCCAGCAGCTCCATGGGCCGATCGAACACCGGGGAGCTGTTTTTT
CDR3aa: CASSSMGRSNTGELFF

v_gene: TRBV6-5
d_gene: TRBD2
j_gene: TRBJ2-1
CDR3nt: TGTGCCAGCAGCCTGACTAGCGGGAGATATGAGCAGTTCTTC
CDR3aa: CASSLTSGRYEQFF

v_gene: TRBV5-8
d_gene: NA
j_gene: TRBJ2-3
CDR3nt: TGTGCCAGCAGCTTGATGAGGGCGGCAGATACGCAGTATTTT
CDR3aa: CASSLMRAADTQYF

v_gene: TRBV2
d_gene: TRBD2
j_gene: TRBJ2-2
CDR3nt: TGTGCCAGCAGGGATACGGGACTAGCGGGAAAAGTTAACACCGGGGAGCTGTTTTTT
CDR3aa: CASRDTGLAGKVNTGELFF

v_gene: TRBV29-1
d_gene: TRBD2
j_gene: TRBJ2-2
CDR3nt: TGCAGCGTTGGAAGCGGGGCGAACACCGGGGAGCTGTTTTTT
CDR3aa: CSVGSGANTGELFF

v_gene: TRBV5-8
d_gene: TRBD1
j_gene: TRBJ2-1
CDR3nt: TGTGCCAGCAGCGGGGACAGGGTGGGCAATGAGCAGTTCTTC
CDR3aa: CASSGDRVGNEQFF

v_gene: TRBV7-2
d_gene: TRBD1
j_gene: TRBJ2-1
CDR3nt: TGTGCCAGCAGCTTAGTCAGGGGGTTCTACAATGAGCAGTTCTTC
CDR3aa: CASSLVRGFYNEQFF

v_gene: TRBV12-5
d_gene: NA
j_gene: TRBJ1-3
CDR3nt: TGTGCTAGTGGGCCCGGGTACTCTGGAAACACCATATATTTT
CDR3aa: CASGPGYSGNTIYF

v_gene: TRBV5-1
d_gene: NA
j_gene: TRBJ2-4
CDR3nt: TGCGCCAGCAGCTCGACAGAACGAATTCAGTACTTC
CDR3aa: CASSSTERIQYF

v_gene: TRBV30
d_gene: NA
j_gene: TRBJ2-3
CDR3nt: TGTGCCTGGAGTTCTTTCACAGATACGCAGTATTTT
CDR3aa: CAWSSFTDTQYF

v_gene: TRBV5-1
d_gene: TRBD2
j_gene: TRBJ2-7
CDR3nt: TGCGCCAGCAGTGATAGCGGGAGTTTGTCGTCCGAGCAGTACTTC
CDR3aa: CASSDSGSLSSEQYF

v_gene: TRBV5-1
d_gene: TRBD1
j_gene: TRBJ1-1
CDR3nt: TGCGCCAGCAGCTTGGCTTCCGGGACAGGAACTGAAGCTTTCTTT
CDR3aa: CASSLASGTGTEAFF

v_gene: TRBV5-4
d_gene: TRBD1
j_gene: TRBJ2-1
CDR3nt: TGTGCCAGCAGCCCACAGGGGGCGCACAATGAGCAGTTCTTC
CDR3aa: CASSPQGAHNEQFF

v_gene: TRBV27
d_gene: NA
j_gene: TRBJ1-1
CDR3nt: TGTGCCAGCAGTCTGGCTAGGGGAACTGAAGCTTTCTTT
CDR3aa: CASSLARGTEAFF

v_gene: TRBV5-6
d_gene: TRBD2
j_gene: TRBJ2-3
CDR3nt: TGTGCCAGCAGCTTGGGTAGCGGGGTAAGCACAGATACGCAGTATTTT
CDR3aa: CASSLGSGVSTDTQYF

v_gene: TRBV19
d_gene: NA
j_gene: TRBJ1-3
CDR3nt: TGTGCCAGTAGTATACCGACTCTTTATTCTGGAAACACCATATATTTT
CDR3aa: CASSIPTLYSGNTIYF

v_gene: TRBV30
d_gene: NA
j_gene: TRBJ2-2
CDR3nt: TGTGCCTGGAGTACCTCAGGGTCCGGGGAGCTGTTTTTT
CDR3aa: CAWSTSGSGELFF

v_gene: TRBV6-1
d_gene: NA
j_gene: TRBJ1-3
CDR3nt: TGTGCCAGCAGTAGGGGCCTCGCCGGAAACACCATATATTTT
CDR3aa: CASSRGLAGNTIYF

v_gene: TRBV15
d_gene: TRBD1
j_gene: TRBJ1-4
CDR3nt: TGTGCCACCAGCAGAGTGGGGCTGACAGGGCCGAATGAAAAACTGTTTTTT
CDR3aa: CATSRVGLTGPNEKLFF

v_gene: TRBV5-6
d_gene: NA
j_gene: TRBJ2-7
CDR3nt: TGTGCCAGCAGCCCGTCGTCAGGGTACGAGCAGTACTTC
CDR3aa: CASSPSSGYEQYF

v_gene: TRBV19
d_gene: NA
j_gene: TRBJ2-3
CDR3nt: TGTGCCAGTAGTATAGGGCAGGGCACAGATACGCAGTATTTT
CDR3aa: CASSIGQGTDTQYF

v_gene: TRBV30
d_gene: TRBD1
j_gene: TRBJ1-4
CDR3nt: TGTGCCTGGAGACAGGGGCCTATTGAAAAACTGTTTTTT
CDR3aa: CAWRQGPIEKLFF

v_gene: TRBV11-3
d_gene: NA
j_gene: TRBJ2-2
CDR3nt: TGTGCCAGCAGCTTAGCGGGAAGTACCGGGGAGCTGTTTTTT
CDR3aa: CASSLAGSTGELFF

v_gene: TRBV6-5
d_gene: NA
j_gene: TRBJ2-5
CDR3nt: TGTGCCAGCAGTTACTCGGCCTCAACAGGAGAGACCCAGTACTTC
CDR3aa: CASSYSASTGETQYF

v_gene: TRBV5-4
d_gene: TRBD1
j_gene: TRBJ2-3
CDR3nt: TGTGCCAGCAGCTTGGCCCCGGGACAGGGTCTGGATACGCAGTATTTT
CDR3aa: CASSLAPGQGLDTQYF

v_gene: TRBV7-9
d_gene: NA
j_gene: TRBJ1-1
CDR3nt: TGTGCCAGCAGCCATTGGTGGGGGCCTTACACTGAAGCTTTCTTT
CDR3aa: CASSHWWGPYTEAFF

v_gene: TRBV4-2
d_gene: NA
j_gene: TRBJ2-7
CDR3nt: TGTGCCAGCAGCCAAGGACGGGAGCGTAGGGAGCAGTACTTC
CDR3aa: CASSQGRERREQYF

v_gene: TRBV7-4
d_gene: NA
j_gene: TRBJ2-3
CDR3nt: TGTGCCAGCAGCCCACAGGGTACCTCAGATACGCAGTATTTT
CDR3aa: CASSPQGTSDTQYF

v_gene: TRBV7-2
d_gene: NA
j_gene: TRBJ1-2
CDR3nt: TGTGCCAGCAGCAGCGGGAAGCTCAGAAACTTGGGTGATGGCTACACCTTC
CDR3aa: CASSSGKLRNLGDGYTF

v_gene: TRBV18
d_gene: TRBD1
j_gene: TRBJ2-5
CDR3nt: TGTGCCAGCTCACCACCAGGGGGCCCTCAAGAGACCCAGTACTTC
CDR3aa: CASSPPGGPQETQYF